Listed below are T cell receptor beta chains from one sample, sequenced in a study of resident and recirculating memory T cells in vitiligo. Profiled with immunoSEQ multiplex PCR; TCRdb holds only in-frame clones, not every one. The sample shows around 43,000 clones, about 90% of them seen only once. Material for sequencing was blood. These receptors were obtained from a male donor with vitiligo. Both conserved end residues are part of each CDR3. The D gene is left open where the match is weak. Clone size, where shown, is once, few, many, or a class for clones that have expanded.

size: -
J: TRBJ2-7
V: TRBV15
D: -
DNA: TGTGCCACCAGCCGGGGGACCATGGCCTACGAGCAGTACTTC
CDR3: CATSRGTMAYEQYF

size: medium-sized
J: TRBJ1-6
V: TRBV7-2
D: TRBD1
DNA: TGTGCCAGCAGCTTAGGGACAGGGGGATCTAATTCACCCCTCCACTTT
CDR3: CASSLGTGGSNSPLHF

size: -
J: TRBJ2-5
V: TRBV30
D: -
DNA: TGTGCCTGGAGACAGGAGACCCAGTACTTC
CDR3: CAWRQETQYF

size: -
J: TRBJ2-6
V: TRBV25-1
D: -
DNA: TGTGCCAGCAGTGAGAGGGGGTCTGGGGCCAACGTCCTGACTTTC
CDR3: CASSERGSGANVLTF

size: -
J: TRBJ1-2
V: TRBV5-6
D: TRBD1
DNA: TGTGCCAGCAGCTTGGCGACAGGGGGCCTAGGCTACACCTTC
CDR3: CASSLATGGLGYTF

size: -
J: TRBJ2-3
V: TRBV4-3
D: TRBD2
DNA: TGCGCCAGCAGCCAATCTCGGGGGAGGGGTCGGAGCGGGGGGGCATTGGATACGCAGTATTTT
CDR3: CASSQSRGRGRSGGALDTQYF

size: -
J: TRBJ2-7
V: TRBV5-1
D: -
DNA: TGCGCCAGCAGTCAGGGGATGGGGTACGAGCAGTACTTC
CDR3: CASSQGMGYEQYF

size: -
J: TRBJ2-1
V: TRBV20-1
D: -
DNA: TGCAGTGCTACCCAGAATGAGCAGTTCTTC
CDR3: CSATQNEQFF

size: -
J: TRBJ1-6
V: TRBV7-8
D: TRBD1
DNA: TGTGCCAGCAGCCCCCTTGGGACAGACTCCTATAATTCACCCCTCCACTTT
CDR3: CASSPLGTDSYNSPLHF

size: -
J: TRBJ2-1
V: TRBV7-2
D: TRBD2
DNA: TGTGCCAGCAGCCCCTACTCCACTAGCGGGGGGGCAAATGAGCAGTTCTTC
CDR3: CASSPYSTSGGANEQFF

size: -
J: TRBJ2-2
V: TRBV13
D: TRBD2
DNA: TGTGCCAGCAGCGGAGCGGGGGGGATAGTGGACGGGGAGCTGTTTTTT
CDR3: CASSGAGGIVDGELFF

size: -
J: TRBJ2-1
V: TRBV11-2
D: -
DNA: TGTGCCAGCAGCTTGGGGCCGCCTCGTGAGCAGTTCTTC
CDR3: CASSLGPPREQFF

size: -
J: TRBJ2-7
V: TRBV6-1
D: -
DNA: TGTGCCAGCAGTGAAATGAGCGAGCAGTACTTC
CDR3: CASSEMSEQYF

size: -
J: TRBJ2-1
V: TRBV15
D: TRBD1
DNA: TGTGCCACCAGCGGCCGGGACAGGGGGTACAATGAGCAGTTCTTC
CDR3: CATSGRDRGYNEQFF

size: -
J: TRBJ1-2
V: TRBV18
D: -
DNA: TGTGCCAGCTCACGGACAGAAGCTAACTATGGCTACACCTTC
CDR3: CASSRTEANYGYTF

size: -
J: TRBJ1-2
V: TRBV5-8
D: -
DNA: TGTGCCAGCAGCTATCTAGGTTATGGCTACACCTTC
CDR3: CASSYLGYGYTF

size: -
J: TRBJ2-1
V: TRBV7-7
D: TRBD1
DNA: TGTGCCAGCAGCTTAGCTGACAGGGGGACGAATGAGCAGTTCTTC
CDR3: CASSLADRGTNEQFF

size: few
J: TRBJ2-7
V: TRBV7-9
D: -
DNA: TGTGCCAGCAGCCCCCCCGGGGGCGAGCAGTACTTC
CDR3: CASSPPGGEQYF

size: -
J: TRBJ1-4
V: TRBV5-4
D: TRBD1
DNA: TGTGCCAGCAGCCAGACTGCTGGGACAGGGGGTGAAAAACTGTTTTTT
CDR3: CASSQTAGTGGEKLFF

size: few
J: TRBJ2-2
V: TRBV18
D: -
DNA: TGTGCCAGCTCACCCCTAAACACCGGGGAGCTGTTTTTT
CDR3: CASSPLNTGELFF

size: few
J: TRBJ1-1
V: TRBV11-2
D: -
DNA: TGTGCCAGCAGCACCTATCCGCGGGCGAACACTGAAGCTTTCTTT
CDR3: CASSTYPRANTEAFF

size: -
J: TRBJ2-1
V: TRBV5-1
D: -
DNA: TGCGCCAGCAGCGGGGGCCTCAATGAGCAGTTCTTC
CDR3: CASSGGLNEQFF

size: -
J: TRBJ1-2
V: TRBV27
D: -
DNA: TGTGCCAGCAGTATGAAGAGGGCCCCCCGGTATGGCTACACCTTC
CDR3: CASSMKRAPRYGYTF

size: -
J: TRBJ2-5
V: TRBV11-3
D: -
DNA: TGTGCCAGCAGCTCGATAGACAGCCCAGAGACCCAGTACTTC
CDR3: CASSSIDSPETQYF

size: -
J: TRBJ1-2
V: TRBV19
D: -
DNA: TGTGCCAGTAGTATTCCGGGCGGGGCCCATGGCTACACCTTC
CDR3: CASSIPGGAHGYTF

size: -
J: TRBJ2-7
V: TRBV4-1
D: TRBD1
DNA: TGCGCCAGCAGCCAAGAAATGCCCACAGGGGAGTTGAACGAGCAGTACTTC
CDR3: CASSQEMPTGELNEQYF

size: few
J: TRBJ1-1
V: TRBV7-2
D: -
DNA: TGTGCCAGCAGCTTATCAGAGAACACTGAAGCTTTCTTT
CDR3: CASSLSENTEAFF

size: -
J: TRBJ1-2
V: TRBV30
D: TRBD1
DNA: TGTGCCTGGAGTACCCCGGACAGGAGTGGTTATGGCTACACCTTC
CDR3: CAWSTPDRSGYGYTF

size: -
J: TRBJ1-2
V: TRBV5-1
D: TRBD1
DNA: TGCGCCAGCACCCCCCGACAGGGGGCCGGCTATGGCTACACCTTC
CDR3: CASTPRQGAGYGYTF

size: -
J: TRBJ2-5
V: TRBV18
D: -
DNA: TGTGCCAGCTCACCTCTAACAGGGTCGGAGACCCAGTACTTC
CDR3: CASSPLTGSETQYF

size: -
J: TRBJ2-7
V: TRBV7-9
D: TRBD2
DNA: TGTGCCAGCAGCTTAGTGTTGACTAGCGGGGTCTCCTACGAGCAGTACTTC
CDR3: CASSLVLTSGVSYEQYF

size: -
J: TRBJ1-5
V: TRBV19
D: -
DNA: TGTGCCAGTAGTACTCGACAGGATAGCAATCAGCCCCAGCATTTT
CDR3: CASSTRQDSNQPQHF

size: -
J: TRBJ2-1
V: TRBV7-2
D: -
DNA: TGTGCCAGCGGTCGGGGGAGCTCCTACAATGAGCAGTTCTTC
CDR3: CASGRGSSYNEQFF

size: few
J: TRBJ1-6
V: TRBV9
D: TRBD1
DNA: TGTGCCAGCAGCTCGGGACAGGGCGAGTGGTCACCCCTCCACTTT
CDR3: CASSSGQGEWSPLHF

size: -
J: TRBJ2-3
V: TRBV27
D: -
DNA: TGTGCCAGCAGTTTATCGATCTCCGCAGGGGAAGGCACAGATACGCAGTATTTT
CDR3: CASSLSISAGEGTDTQYF

size: once
J: TRBJ2-2
V: TRBV11-2
D: TRBD2
DNA: TGTGCCAGCAGCTTAGCGGGAGGCGGGGAGCTGTTTTTT
CDR3: CASSLAGGGELFF

size: once
J: TRBJ1-6
V: TRBV7-2
D: TRBD1
DNA: TGTGCCAGCACCCCAGGGGGCTTCGGAAATTCACCCCTCCACTTT
CDR3: CASTPGGFGNSPLHF

size: once
J: TRBJ2-1
V: TRBV9
D: TRBD2
DNA: TGTGCCAGCAGCCGAGATACTAGCGGTTACAATGAGCAGTTCTTC
CDR3: CASSRDTSGYNEQFF

size: -
J: TRBJ2-7
V: TRBV5-6
D: TRBD1
DNA: TGTGCCAGCTCGCCACCGGGACAGGGGAGCTCCTACGAGCAGTACTTC
CDR3: CASSPPGQGSSYEQYF

size: -
J: TRBJ1-2
V: TRBV5-4
D: -
DNA: TGTGCCAGCAGCTTGGCCGGAGGGGTCTATGGCTACACCTTC
CDR3: CASSLAGGVYGYTF

size: -
J: TRBJ2-5
V: TRBV5-6
D: TRBD2
DNA: TGTGCCAGCAGCTACGGGACTAGCGGGGGGACGGGGACCCAGTACTTC
CDR3: CASSYGTSGGTGTQYF

size: once
J: TRBJ1-1
V: TRBV5-6
D: TRBD1
DNA: TGTGCCAGCAGCTCCCGGGACAGGGTCCCTGAAGCTTTCTTT
CDR3: CASSSRDRVPEAFF

size: -
J: TRBJ1-2
V: TRBV7-6
D: -
DNA: TGTGCCGAAGGTGGGGCGGTCGGCTATGGCTACACCTTC
CDR3: CAEGGAVGYGYTF

size: -
J: TRBJ2-2
V: TRBV19
D: -
DNA: TGTGCCAGTAGAACCTCTGGGGGGACCGGGGAGCTGTTTTTT
CDR3: CASRTSGGTGELFF

size: -
J: TRBJ2-1
V: TRBV7-8
D: TRBD1
DNA: TGTGCCAGCACCTTACTTCCCACAGGGGCCTACAATGAGCAGTTCTTC
CDR3: CASTLLPTGAYNEQFF

size: -
J: TRBJ2-3
V: TRBV19
D: -
DNA: TGTGCCAGTAGTATAGTAGGGGACACAGATACGCAGTATTTT
CDR3: CASSIVGDTDTQYF